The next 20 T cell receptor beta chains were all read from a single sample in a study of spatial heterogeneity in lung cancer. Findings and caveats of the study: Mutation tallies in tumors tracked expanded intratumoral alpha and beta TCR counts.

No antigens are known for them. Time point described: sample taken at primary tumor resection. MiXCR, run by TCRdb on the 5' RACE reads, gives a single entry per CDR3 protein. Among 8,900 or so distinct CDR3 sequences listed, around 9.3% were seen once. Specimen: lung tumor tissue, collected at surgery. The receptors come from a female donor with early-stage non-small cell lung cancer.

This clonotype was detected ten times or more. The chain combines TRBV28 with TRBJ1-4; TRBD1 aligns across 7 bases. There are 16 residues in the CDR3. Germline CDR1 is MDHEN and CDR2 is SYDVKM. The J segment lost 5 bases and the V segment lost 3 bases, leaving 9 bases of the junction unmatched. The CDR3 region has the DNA TGTGCCAGCAGTTTTGTGCCCGGGACAGAAAATGAAAAACTGTTTTTT. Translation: CASSFVPGTENEKLFF. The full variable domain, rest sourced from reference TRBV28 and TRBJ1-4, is DVKVTQSSRYLVKRTGEKVFLECVQDMDHENMFWYRQDPGLGLRLIYFSYDVKMKEKGDIPEGYSVSREKKERFSLILESASTNQTSMYLCASSFVPGTENEKLFFGSGTQLSVL.

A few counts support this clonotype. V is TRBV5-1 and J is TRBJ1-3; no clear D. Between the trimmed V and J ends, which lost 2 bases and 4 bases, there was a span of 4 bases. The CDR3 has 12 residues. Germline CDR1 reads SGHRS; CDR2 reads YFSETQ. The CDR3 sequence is CASSFSGNTIYF. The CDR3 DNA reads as TGCGCCAGCAGCTTCTCGGGAAACACCATATATTTT.

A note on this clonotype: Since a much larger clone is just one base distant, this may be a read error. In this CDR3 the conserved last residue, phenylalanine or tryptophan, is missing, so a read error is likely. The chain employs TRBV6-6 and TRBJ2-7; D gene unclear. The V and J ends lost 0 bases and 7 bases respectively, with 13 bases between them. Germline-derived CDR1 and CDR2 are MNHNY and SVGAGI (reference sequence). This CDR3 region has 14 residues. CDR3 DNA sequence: TGTGCCAGCAGTTACTCAGGAACGAAGCGAGAGCAGTACCTC. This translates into CASSYSGTKREQYL.

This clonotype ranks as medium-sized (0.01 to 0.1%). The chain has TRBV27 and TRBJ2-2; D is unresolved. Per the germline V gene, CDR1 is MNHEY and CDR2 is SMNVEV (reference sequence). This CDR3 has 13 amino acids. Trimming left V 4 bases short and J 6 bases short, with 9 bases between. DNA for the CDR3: TGTGCCAGCAGTTCCCATAGGGCCGGGGAGCTGTTTTTT. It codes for CASSSHRAGELFF.

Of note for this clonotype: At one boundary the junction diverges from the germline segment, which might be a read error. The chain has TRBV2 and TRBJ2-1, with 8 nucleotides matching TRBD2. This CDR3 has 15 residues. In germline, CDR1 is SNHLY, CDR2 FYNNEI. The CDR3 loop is CASSRAGASYNEQFF. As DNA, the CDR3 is TGTGCCAGCAGCCGAGCGGGGGCAAGCTACAACGAGCAGTTCTTC.

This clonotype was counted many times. CDR3 amino acids: CASSLEKGPYEQYF. The CDR3 bases are TGTGCCAGCAGTTTAGAGAAGGGTCCCTACGAGCAGTACTTC. This chain links TRBV12-3 or TRBV12-4 with TRBJ2-7; D call uncertain. V was trimmed by 1 base and J by 2 bases, leaving 9 bases between them. The CDR3 has 14 residues.

The chain's CDR3 is CAINPGGSSYNEQFF. In DNA form, the CDR3 reads TGTGCCATCAACCCTGGCGGAAGCTCCTACAATGAGCAGTTCTTC. The rearrangement uses TRBV10-3 and TRBJ2-1, with D uncertain. The germline V gene has CDR1 ENHRY and CDR2 SYGVKD. The CDR3 spans 15 residues. Trimming took 7 bases from V and 0 from J, leaving 13 bases between them.

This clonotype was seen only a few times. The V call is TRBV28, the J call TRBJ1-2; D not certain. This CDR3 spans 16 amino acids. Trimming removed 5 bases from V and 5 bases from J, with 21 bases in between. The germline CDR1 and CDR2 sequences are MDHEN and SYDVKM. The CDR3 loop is CASSPPTASAVYGYTF. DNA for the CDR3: TGTGCCAGCAGTCCCCCGACGGCATCGGCAGTGTATGGCTACACCTTC.

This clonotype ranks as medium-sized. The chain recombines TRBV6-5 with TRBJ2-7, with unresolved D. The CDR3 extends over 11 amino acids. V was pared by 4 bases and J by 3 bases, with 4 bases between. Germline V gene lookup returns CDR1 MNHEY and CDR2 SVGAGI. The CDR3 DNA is TGTGCCAGCAGTTTCAGCTACGAGCAGTACTTC. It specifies CASSFSYEQYF.

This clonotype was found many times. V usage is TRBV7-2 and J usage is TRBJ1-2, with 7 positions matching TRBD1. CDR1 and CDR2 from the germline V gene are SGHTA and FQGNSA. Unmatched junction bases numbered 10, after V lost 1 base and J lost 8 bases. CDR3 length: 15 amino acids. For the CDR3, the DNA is TGTGCCAGCAGCTTAGACAGGGGAGGGAGGAAGGGCTACACCTTC. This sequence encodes CASSLDRGGRKGYTF.

DNA of the CDR3: TGTGCCTGGAGTGCGGCGAAGGATCAGCCCCAGCATTTT. Amino acids: CAWSAAKDQPQHF. The chain recombines TRBV30 with TRBJ1-5; no definite D call. V gave up 1 base and J gave up 5 bases, with 9 bases separating them. Germline CDR1 and CDR2: GTSNPN and SVGIG (reference sequence). This CDR3 comprises 13 residues. The variable domain in full, with the rest retrieved from reference TRBV30 and TRBJ1-5, is SQTIHQWPATLVQPVGSPLSLECTVEGTSNPNLYWYRQAAGRGLQLLFYSVGIGQISSEVPQNLSASRPQDRQFILSSKKLLLSDSGFYLCAWSAAKDQPQHFGDGTRLSIL.

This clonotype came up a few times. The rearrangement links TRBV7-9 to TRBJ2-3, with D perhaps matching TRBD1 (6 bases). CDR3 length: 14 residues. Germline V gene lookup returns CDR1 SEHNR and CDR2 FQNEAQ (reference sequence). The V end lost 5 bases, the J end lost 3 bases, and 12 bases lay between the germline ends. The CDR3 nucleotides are TGTGCCAGCAGCACGTACAGGGAGACAGATACGCAGTATTTT. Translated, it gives CASSTYRETDTQYF. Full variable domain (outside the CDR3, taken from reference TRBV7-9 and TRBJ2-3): DTGVSQNPRHKITKRGQNVTFRCDPISEHNRLYWYRQTLGQGPEFLTYFQNEAQLEKSRLLSDRFSAERPKGSFSTLEIQRTEQGDSAMYLCASSTYRETDTQYFGPGTRLTVL.

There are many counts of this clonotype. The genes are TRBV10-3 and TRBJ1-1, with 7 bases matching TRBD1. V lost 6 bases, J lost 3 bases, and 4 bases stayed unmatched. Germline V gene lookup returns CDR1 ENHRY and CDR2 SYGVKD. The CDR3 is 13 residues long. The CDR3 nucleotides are TGTGCCATCAGCCGGACAGGCGACACTGAAGCTTTCTTT. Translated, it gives CAISRTGDTEAFF.

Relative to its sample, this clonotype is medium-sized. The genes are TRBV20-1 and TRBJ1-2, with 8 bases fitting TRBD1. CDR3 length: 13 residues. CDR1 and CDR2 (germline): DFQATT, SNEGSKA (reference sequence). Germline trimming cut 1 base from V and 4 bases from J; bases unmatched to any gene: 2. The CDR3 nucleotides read TGCAGTGCTAGAGTTGGGACAGGCTATGGCTACACCTTC. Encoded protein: CSARVGTGYGYTF.

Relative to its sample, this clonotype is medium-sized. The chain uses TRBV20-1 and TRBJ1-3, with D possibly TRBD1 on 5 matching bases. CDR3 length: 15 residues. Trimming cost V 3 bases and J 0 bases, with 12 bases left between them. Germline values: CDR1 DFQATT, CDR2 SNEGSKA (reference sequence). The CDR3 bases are TGCAGTGCTAGTTCCGGGGGTTTCTCTGGAAACACCATATATTTT. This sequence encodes CSASSGGFSGNTIYF.

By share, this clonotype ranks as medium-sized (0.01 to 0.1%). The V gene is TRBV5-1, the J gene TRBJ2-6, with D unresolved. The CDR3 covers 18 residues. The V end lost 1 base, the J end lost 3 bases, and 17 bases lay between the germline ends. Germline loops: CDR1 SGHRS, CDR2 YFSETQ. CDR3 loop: CASSLWFARMGGANVLTF. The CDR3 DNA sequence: TGCGCCAGCAGCTTGTGGTTCGCCAGAATGGGTGGGGCCAACGTCCTGACTTTC.

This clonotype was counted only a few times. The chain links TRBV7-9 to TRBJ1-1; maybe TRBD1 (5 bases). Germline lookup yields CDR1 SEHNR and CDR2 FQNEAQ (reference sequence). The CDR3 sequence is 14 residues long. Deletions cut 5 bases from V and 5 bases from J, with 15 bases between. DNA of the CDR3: TGTGCCAGCAGCGCAGGAGCAGGGTTAACTGAAGCTTTCTTT. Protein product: CASSAGAGLTEAFF.

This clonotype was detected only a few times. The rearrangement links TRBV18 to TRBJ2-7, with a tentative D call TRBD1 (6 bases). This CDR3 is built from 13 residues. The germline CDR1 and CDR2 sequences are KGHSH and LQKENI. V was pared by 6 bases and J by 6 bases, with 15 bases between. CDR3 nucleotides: TGTGCCAGCTCGTTACAGGGTTATGGCGAGCAGTACTTC. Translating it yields CASSLQGYGEQYF.

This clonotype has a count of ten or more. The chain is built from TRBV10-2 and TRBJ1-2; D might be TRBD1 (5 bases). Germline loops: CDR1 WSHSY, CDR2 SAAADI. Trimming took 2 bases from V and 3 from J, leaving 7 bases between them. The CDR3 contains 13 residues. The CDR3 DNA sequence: TGCGCCAGCAGTGAGGGGGCTTACTATGGCTACACCTTC. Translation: CASSEGAYYGYTF.

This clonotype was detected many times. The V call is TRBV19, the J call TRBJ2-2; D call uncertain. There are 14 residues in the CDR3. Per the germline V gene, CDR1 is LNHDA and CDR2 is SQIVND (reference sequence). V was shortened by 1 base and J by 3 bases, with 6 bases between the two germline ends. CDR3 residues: CASSIGPYTGELFF. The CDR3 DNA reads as TGTGCCAGTAGTATAGGTCCTTACACCGGGGAGCTGTTTTTT.